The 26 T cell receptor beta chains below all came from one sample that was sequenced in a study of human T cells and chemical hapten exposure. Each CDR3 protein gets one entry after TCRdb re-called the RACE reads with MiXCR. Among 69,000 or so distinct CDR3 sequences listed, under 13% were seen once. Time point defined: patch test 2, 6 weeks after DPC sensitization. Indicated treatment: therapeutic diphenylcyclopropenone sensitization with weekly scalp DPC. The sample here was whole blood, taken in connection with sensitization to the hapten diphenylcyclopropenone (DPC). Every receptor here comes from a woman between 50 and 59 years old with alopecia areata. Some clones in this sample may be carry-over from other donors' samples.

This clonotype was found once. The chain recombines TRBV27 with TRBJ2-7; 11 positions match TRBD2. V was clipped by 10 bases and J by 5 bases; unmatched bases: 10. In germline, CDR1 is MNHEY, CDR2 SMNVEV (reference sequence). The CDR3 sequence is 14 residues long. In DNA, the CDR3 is TGTGCCAACTTTAGCGGGAGGGCCATGGACGAGCAGTACTTC. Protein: CANFSGRAMDEQYF.

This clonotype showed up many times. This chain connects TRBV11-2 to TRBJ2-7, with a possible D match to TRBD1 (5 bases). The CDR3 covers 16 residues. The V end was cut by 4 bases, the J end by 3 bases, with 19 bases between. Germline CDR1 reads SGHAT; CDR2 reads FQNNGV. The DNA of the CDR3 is TGTGCCAGCAGCTCCGCCACAGGAGTTATCTTCTACGAGCAGTACTTC. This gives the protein CASSSATGVIFYEQYF.

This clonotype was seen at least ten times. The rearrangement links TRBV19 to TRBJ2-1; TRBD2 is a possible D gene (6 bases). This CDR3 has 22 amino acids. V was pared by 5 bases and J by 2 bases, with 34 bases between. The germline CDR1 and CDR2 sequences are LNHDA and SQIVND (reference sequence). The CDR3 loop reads CASSERRGGRPSSHLAYNEQFF. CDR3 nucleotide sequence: TGTGCCAGTAGTGAGCGGCGGGGCGGACGCCCCAGTTCCCATTTGGCCTACAATGAGCAGTTCTTC.

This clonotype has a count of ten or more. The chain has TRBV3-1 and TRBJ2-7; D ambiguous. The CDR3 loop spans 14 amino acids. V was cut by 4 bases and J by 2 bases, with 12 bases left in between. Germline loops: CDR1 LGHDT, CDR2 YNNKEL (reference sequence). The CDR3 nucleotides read TGTGCCAGCAGCCCCAGACCCCCCCCCTACGAGCAGTACTTC. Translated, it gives CASSPRPPPYEQYF.

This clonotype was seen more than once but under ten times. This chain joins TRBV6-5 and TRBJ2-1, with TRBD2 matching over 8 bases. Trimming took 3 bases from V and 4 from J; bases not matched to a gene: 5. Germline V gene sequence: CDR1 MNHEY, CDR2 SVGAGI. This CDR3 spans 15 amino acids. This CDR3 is CASSYYSGKYNEQFF. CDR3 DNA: TGTGCCAGCAGTTATTATAGCGGGAAGTACAATGAGCAGTTCTTC.

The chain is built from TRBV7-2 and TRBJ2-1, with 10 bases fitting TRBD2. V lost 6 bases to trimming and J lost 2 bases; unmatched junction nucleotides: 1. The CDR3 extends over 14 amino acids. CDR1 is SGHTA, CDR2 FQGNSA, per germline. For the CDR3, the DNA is TGTGCCAGCAGACTAGCGGGACCCTACAATGAGCAGTTCTTC. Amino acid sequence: CASRLAGPYNEQFF.

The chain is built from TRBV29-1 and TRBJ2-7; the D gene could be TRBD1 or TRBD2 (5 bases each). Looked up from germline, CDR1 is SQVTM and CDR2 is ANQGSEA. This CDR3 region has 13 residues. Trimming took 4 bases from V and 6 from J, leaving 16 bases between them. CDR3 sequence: CSVVGTLHVEQYF. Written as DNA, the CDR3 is TGCAGCGTTGTTGGGACCCTCCATGTCGAGCAGTACTTC.

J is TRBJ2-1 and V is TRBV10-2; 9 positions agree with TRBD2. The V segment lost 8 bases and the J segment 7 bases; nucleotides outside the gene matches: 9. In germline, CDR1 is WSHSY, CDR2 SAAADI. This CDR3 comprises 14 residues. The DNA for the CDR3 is TGCGCCAGCTCCATTGCGGGAGGGTTAAATGAGCAGTTCTTC. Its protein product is CASSIAGGLNEQFF.

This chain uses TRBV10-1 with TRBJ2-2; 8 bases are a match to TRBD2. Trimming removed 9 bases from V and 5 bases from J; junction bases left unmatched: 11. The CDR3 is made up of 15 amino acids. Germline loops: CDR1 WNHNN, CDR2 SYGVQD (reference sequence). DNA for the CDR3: TGCGCCAGTGGAATAGCGGGAATTGGGACCGGGGAGCTGTTTTTT. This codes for CASGIAGIGTGELFF.

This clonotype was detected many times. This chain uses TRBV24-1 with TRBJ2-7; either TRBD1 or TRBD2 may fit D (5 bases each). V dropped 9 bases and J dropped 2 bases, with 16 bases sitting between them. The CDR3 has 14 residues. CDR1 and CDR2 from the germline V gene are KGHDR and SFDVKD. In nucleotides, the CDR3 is TGTGCCACCCCTGGTTGGGGGAGAACCTACGAGCAGTACTTC. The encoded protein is CATPGWGRTYEQYF.

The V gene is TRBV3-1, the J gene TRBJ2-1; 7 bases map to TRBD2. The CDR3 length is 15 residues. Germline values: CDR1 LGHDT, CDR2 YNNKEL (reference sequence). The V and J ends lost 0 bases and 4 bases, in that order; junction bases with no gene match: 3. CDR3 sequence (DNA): TGTGCCAGCAGCCAAGATGCCGGGAGGTACAATGAGCAGTTCTTC. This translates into CASSQDAGRYNEQFF.

The CDR3 protein is CASSLVPRGVTEAFF. The CDR3 bases are TGTGCCAGCAGCTTAGTTCCCAGGGGGGTAACTGAAGCTTTCTTT. V usage is TRBV11-2 and J usage is TRBJ1-1, with 7 bases identical to TRBD1. This CDR3 comprises 15 residues. CDR1 and CDR2 (germline): SGHAT, FQNNGV. The trim removed 1 base at V and 5 bases at J, leaving 7 bases unmatched.

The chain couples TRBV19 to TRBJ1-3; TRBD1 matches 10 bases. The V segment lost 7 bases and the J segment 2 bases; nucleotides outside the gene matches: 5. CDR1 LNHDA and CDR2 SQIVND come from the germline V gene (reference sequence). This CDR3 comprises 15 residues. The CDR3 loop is CASTWDRGAGNTIYF. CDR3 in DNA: TGTGCCAGTACGTGGGACAGGGGCGCTGGAAACACCATATATTTT.

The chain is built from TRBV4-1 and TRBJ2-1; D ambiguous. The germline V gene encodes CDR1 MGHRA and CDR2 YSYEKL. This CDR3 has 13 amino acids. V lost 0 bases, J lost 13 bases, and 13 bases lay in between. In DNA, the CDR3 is TGCGCCAGCAGCCAAGATCCCCAGGCTTACCAGTTCTTC. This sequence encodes CASSQDPQAYQFF.

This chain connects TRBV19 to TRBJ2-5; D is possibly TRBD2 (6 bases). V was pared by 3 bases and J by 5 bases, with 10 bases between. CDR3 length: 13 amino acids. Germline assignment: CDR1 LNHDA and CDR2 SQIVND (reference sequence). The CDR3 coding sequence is TGTGCCAGTAGTATCGGAGGGGTGGAGACCCAGTACTTC. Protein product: CASSIGGVETQYF.

CDR3 in DNA: TGTGCCAGCAGCTCCCTCTTAGGATACTATGGCTACACCTTC. This encodes CASSSLLGYYGYTF. This chain links TRBV7-8 with TRBJ1-2; D is uncertain. V was cut by 4 bases and J by 3 bases, with 12 bases left in between. CDR1 is SGHVS, CDR2 FQNEAQ, per germline. This CDR3 region has 14 residues.

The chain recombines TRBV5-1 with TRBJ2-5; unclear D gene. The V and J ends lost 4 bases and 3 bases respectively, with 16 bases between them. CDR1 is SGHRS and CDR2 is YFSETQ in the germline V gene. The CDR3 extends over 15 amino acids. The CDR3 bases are TGCGCCAGCAGCCCTCGGGTAGGGTCGGAAGAGACCCAGTACTTC. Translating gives CASSPRVGSEETQYF.

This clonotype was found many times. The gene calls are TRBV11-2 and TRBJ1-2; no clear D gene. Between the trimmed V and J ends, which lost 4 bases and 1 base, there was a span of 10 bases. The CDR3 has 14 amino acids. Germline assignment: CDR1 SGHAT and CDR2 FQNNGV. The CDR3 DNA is TGTGCCAGCAGCTCCGCCGATATTAACTATGGCTACACCTTC. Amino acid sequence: CASSSADINYGYTF.

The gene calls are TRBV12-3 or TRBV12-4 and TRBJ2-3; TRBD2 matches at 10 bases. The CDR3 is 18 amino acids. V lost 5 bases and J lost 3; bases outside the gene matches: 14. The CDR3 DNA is TGTGCCAGCAGTCCCTTTGGTCTAGCGGGAGATGGGACAGATACGCAGTATTTT. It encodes CASSPFGLAGDGTDTQYF.

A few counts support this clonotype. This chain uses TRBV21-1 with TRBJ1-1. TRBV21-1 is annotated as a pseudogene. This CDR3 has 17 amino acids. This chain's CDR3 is CASSKESVKEAATEAFF. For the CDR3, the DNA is TGTGCCAGCAGCAAAGAATCGGTGAAGGAGGCGGCCACTGAAGCTTTCTTT.

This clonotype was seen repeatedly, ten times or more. CDR3 region: CASSPPAVELFF. The CDR3 bases are TGTGCCAGCAGCCCGCCGGCAGTGGAGCTGTTTTTT. The chain couples TRBV11-2 to TRBJ2-2; D not resolved. The CDR3 totals 12 residues. Germline V gene lookup returns CDR1 SGHAT and CDR2 FQNNGV. Between the trimmed V and J ends, which lost 5 bases and 10 bases, there was a span of 11 bases. The full variable domain, with the rest looked up from reference TRBV11-2 and TRBJ2-2, is EAGVAQSPRYKIIEKRQSVAFWCNPISGHATLYWYQQILGQGPKLLIQFQNNGVVDDSQLPKDRFSAERLKGVDSTLKIQPAKLEDSAVYLCASSPPAVELFFGEGSRLTVL.

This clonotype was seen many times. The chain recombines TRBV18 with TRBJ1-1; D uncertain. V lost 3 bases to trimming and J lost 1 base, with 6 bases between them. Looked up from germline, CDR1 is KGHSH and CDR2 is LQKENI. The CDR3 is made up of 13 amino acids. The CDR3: CASSPSENTEAFF. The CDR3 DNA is TGTGCCAGCTCACCCTCAGAGAACACTGAAGCTTTCTTT.

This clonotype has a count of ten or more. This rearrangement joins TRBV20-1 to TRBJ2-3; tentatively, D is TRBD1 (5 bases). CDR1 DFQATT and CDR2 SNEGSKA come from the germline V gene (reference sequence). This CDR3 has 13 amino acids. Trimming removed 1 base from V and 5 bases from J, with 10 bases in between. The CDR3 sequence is CSARVGVGDTQYF. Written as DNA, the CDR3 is TGCAGTGCTAGAGTAGGGGTGGGAGATACGCAGTATTTT.

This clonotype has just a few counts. CDR3 region: CASSPGQGEPQHF. The CDR3 nucleotides are TGTGCCAGCTCACCGGGACAGGGAGAGCCCCAGCATTTT. The chain carries TRBV18 and TRBJ1-5, with 9 bases that match TRBD1. The germline V gene encodes CDR1 KGHSH and CDR2 LQKENI. There are 13 residues in the CDR3. The J segment lost 8 bases and the V segment lost 3 bases, leaving 2 bases of the junction unmatched.

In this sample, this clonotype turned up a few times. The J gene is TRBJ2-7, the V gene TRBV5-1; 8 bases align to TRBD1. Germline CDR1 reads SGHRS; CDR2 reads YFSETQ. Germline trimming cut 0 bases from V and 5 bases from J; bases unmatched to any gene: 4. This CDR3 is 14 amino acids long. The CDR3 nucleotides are TGCGCCAGCAGCTTGGCAGGGGGCGTAAACGAGCAGTACTTC. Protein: CASSLAGGVNEQYF. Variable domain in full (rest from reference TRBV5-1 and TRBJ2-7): KAGVTQTPRYLIKTRGQQVTLSCSPISGHRSVSWYQQTPGQGLQFLFEYFSETQRNKGNFPGRFSGRQFSNSRSEMNVSTLELGDSALYLCASSLAGGVNEQYFGPGTRLTVT.

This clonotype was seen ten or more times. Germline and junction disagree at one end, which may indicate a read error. In nucleotides, the CDR3 is TGTACCAGCAGCCAAGTAGGGGGCCATACCTGGGCTTTCTTT. It encodes CTSSQVGGHTWAFF. This chain uses TRBV3-1 with TRBJ1-1; 7 bases are shared with TRBD1. The CDR3 sequence is 14 residues long. Germline V CDR1 and CDR2: LGHDT, YNNKEL (reference sequence).